This TCR beta chain was captured by sequencing in a study of blood T cell repertoires in COVID-19. On the study more broadly: Italy, Spain and the United States were the sources of the convalescent and acute COVID-19 samples. Sources were T cells, B-cell-depleted T cells, or PBMCs; the material itself was cDNA or gDNA.

Original methodology: Reference gene primer amplification yielded estimated nucleated cell counts. Sequenced by immunoSEQ multiplex PCR; TCRdb stores in-frame clones only, minus some. The V and J calls and clone size come from that table; D and trimming were worked out from the DNA. Seen here are about 260,000 clones, around nine tenths observed once, and the top ten hold approximately 10%. Trimming removed 2 bases from V and 2 bases from J; junction bases left unmatched: 3. The CDR3 is made up of 15 amino acids. Germline assignment: CDR1 MGHRA and CDR2 YSYEKL. Seattle researchers signed up patients amid active infection and tracked them longitudinally.

The receptor comes from a woman aged 70 to 79 with COVID-19, enrolled during active disease. The chain carries TRBV4-1 and TRBJ2-5, with 9 bases identical to TRBD1. Sequences were obtained from peripheral blood. As DNA, the CDR3 is TGCGCCAGCAGCCAAACCGGGACAGGGCAAGAGACCCAGTACTTC. It is translated as CASSQTGTGQETQYF.